Shown below are 21 T cell receptor beta chains from a single sample sequenced in a study of T cell changes during pregnancy in multiple sclerosis. Assay used: immunoSEQ multiplex PCR; TCRdb lists only in-frame clones, some missing. This sample has about 61,000 clones, with around 89% found just once. Sequencing was performed on peripheral blood, taken in the first trimester of pregnancy. The receptors come from a female donor in good health, enrolled as a control in a pregnancy study.

The chain has TRBV19 and TRBJ2-5, with D maybe TRBD2 (6 bases). This CDR3 is built from 11 residues. V lost 6 bases and J lost 4, with 6 bases in between. The germline gives CDR1 LNHDA, CDR2 SQIVND (reference sequence). The CDR3: CASRGGETQYF. Written as DNA, the CDR3 is TGTGCCAGTAGGGGGGGAGAGACCCAGTACTTC.

This clone has just one count. The chain uses TRBV4-2 and TRBJ2-7; D might be TRBD2 (6 bases). The germline CDR1 and CDR2 sequences are LGHNA and YNFKEQ. Trimming stripped 4 bases from V and 2 bases from J, with 12 bases between. The CDR3 spans 14 residues. The CDR3 loop reads CASSPLGGTYEQYF. Here the CDR3 DNA reads TGTGCCAGCAGCCCCCTTGGCGGGACCTACGAGCAGTACTTC.

The chain employs TRBV25-1 and TRBJ2-2; TRBD1 agrees at 10 bases. The J segment lost 7 bases and the V segment lost 5 bases, leaving 7 bases of the junction unmatched. The CDR3 is 15 amino acids. Germline-derived CDR1 and CDR2 are MGHDK and SYGVNS. The CDR3 nucleotides are TGTGCCAGCAGTCCAAGGACAGGGGGGAACGGGGAGCTGTTTTTT. Protein: CASSPRTGGNGELFF.

The chain joins TRBV5-4 to TRBJ2-1, with a weak D call TRBD2 (6 bases). Trimming cost V 4 bases and J 9 bases, with 11 bases left between them. Per the germline V gene, CDR1 is SGHNT and CDR2 is YYREEE (reference sequence). This CDR3 region has 12 residues. As DNA, the CDR3 is TGTGCCAGCAGCCGACTAGTTGGTGAGCAGTTCTTC. Its translation is CASSRLVGEQFF. Looking up the rest from reference TRBV5-4 and TRBJ2-1 gives the full variable domain: ETGVTQSPTHLIKTRGQQVTLRCSSQSGHNTVSWYQQALGQGPQFIFQYYREEENGRGNFPPRFSGLQFPNYSSELNVNALELDDSALYLCASSRLVGEQFFGPGTRLTVL.

V and J are TRBV27 and TRBJ2-7; a weak D match, TRBD2 (6 bases). The germline V and J ends were trimmed by 6 bases and 2 bases, with 14 bases remaining between them. Germline V gene lookup returns CDR1 MNHEY and CDR2 SMNVEV (reference sequence). The CDR3 contains 14 residues. This CDR3 is CASSPRRAAYEQYF. CDR3 DNA sequence: TGTGCCAGCAGCCCGAGGAGGGCTGCCTACGAGCAGTACTTC.

The chain carries TRBV20-1 and TRBJ1-2; the match to TRBD1 covers 7 bases. Unmatched junction bases numbered 6, after V lost 6 bases and J lost 8 bases. CDR1 is DFQATT, CDR2 SNEGSKA, per germline (reference sequence). There are 11 residues in the CDR3. Here the CDR3 DNA reads TGCAGTGCCCTGGGACAGAAAGGCTACACCTTC. Translating it yields CSALGQKGYTF.

This chain connects TRBV19 to TRBJ2-3, with 11 bases aligning to TRBD2. Germline lookup yields CDR1 LNHDA and CDR2 SQIVND (reference sequence). Trimming removed 4 bases from V and 0 bases from J; junction bases left unmatched: 9. The CDR3 has 18 amino acids. CDR3 region: CASSTGTSGVPSTDTQYF. The DNA for the CDR3 is TGTGCCAGTAGTACCGGGACTAGCGGAGTCCCTAGCACAGATACGCAGTATTTT.

The chain recombines TRBV7-2 with TRBJ1-1; TRBD1 is a possible D gene (5 bases). Per the germline V gene, CDR1 is SGHTA and CDR2 is FQGNSA. The CDR3 length is 15 residues. V lost 5 bases to trimming and J lost 1 base, with 14 bases between them. The CDR3 coding sequence is TGTGCCAGCAGCGCCGCGGGGGGGACGAACACTGAAGCTTTCTTT. Translation gives CASSAAGGTNTEAFF.

The V and J genes are TRBV7-8 and TRBJ1-1, with TRBD1 as a possible D gene (5 bases). V was shortened by 2 bases and J by 2 bases, with 9 bases between the two germline ends. Germline V gives CDR1 SGHVS, CDR2 FQNEAQ. This CDR3 contains 14 residues. CDR3 loop: CASSLFQGNTEAFF. CDR3 nucleotides: TGTGCCAGCAGCTTATTTCAGGGAAACACTGAAGCTTTCTTT.

This chain uses TRBV5-4 with TRBJ2-2, with 11 bases lining up with TRBD2. The CDR3 loop spans 18 amino acids. Germline trimming cut 0 bases from V and 1 base from J; bases unmatched to any gene: 5. The germline CDR1 and CDR2 sequences are SGHNT and YYREEE (reference sequence). The CDR3 DNA is TGTGCCAGCAGCTTGGCTCTAGCGGGGGGATGGAACACCGGGGAGCTGTTTTTT. Translated, it gives CASSLALAGGWNTGELFF.

DNA for the CDR3: TGTGCCAGCAGCCGAGGCAGCCCCAACTATGGCTACACCTTC. It encodes CASSRGSPNYGYTF. The V gene is TRBV6-5, the J gene TRBJ1-2; no definite D call. The ends were cut back, 6 bases at V and 2 bases at J, with 13 bases in the middle. The germline V gene has CDR1 MNHEY and CDR2 SVGAGI. The CDR3 contains 14 residues.

The chain links TRBV5-8 to TRBJ1-2; unclear D gene. CDR3 size: 16 residues. V was cut by 0 bases and J by 8 bases, with 20 bases left in between. Germline lookup yields CDR1 SGHTS and CDR2 YDEGEE. The CDR3: CASSLVLGVLSWGYTF. The CDR3 region has the DNA TGTGCCAGCAGCTTGGTATTGGGAGTCTTATCCTGGGGCTACACCTTC.

The chain recombines TRBV11-2 with TRBJ2-5, with TRBD2 identical over 12 bases. The CDR3 is made up of 14 amino acids. The V and J ends lost 10 bases and 1 base, in that order; junction bases with no gene match: 4. Germline V gives CDR1 SGHAT, CDR2 FQNNGV. The CDR3 reads CATGLAGLQETQYF. CDR3 sequence (DNA): TGTGCCACGGGACTAGCGGGTCTCCAAGAGACCCAGTACTTC.

The chain combines TRBV7-9 with TRBJ1-4; 8 bases map to TRBD1. From germline, CDR1 is SEHNR and CDR2 FQNEAQ (reference sequence). The V segment lost 5 bases and the J segment 3 bases; nucleotides outside the gene matches: 8. CDR3 size: 16 residues. Here the CDR3 DNA reads TGTGCCAGCAGCCTCCCGGGACAGGAGGCTAATGAAAAACTGTTTTTT. It is translated as CASSLPGQEANEKLFF. The variable domain in full, completed from reference TRBV7-9 and TRBJ1-4, reads DTGVSQNPRHKITKRGQNVTFRCDPISEHNRLYWYRQTLGQGPEFLTYFQNEAQLEKSRLLSDRFSAERPKGSFSTLEIQRTEQGDSAMYLCASSLPGQEANEKLFFGSGTQLSVL.

This clone has a single count. The rearrangement links TRBV19 to TRBJ2-5; the match to TRBD2 covers 9 bases. Looked up from germline, CDR1 is LNHDA and CDR2 is SQIVND (reference sequence). CDR3 length: 12 residues. CDR3 in DNA: TGTGCTAGCGGGGGCGTCCAAGAGACCCAGTACTTC. Translating it yields CASGGVQETQYF.

A single count supports this clone. This chain uses TRBV11-2 with TRBJ2-7; maybe TRBD1 (6 bases). The CDR3 has 14 residues. V shed 5 bases and J shed 7 bases, with 18 bases lying between them. The germline CDR1 and CDR2 sequences are SGHAT and FQNNGV. The CDR3 loop reads CASSRDSTGLEQYF. The CDR3 DNA follows: TGTGCCAGCAGCCGAGATTCGACAGGACTGGAGCAGTACTTC.

The V gene is TRBV6-6, the J gene TRBJ2-1; 11 nucleotides agree with TRBD2. This CDR3 has 15 residues. Trimming cost V 2 bases and J 6 bases; bases outside gene matches: 3. Germline CDR1 MNHNY, CDR2 SVGAGI (reference sequence). This CDR3 reads CASSYGTSGGNEQFF. The CDR3 DNA is TGTGCCAGCAGTTACGGAACTAGCGGGGGCAATGAGCAGTTCTTC.

The V and J genes are TRBV30 and TRBJ2-7; D is possibly TRBD1 (6 bases). Germline V gene sequence: CDR1 GTSNPN, CDR2 SVGIG (reference sequence). V was pared by 4 bases and J by 7 bases, with 11 bases between. CDR3 length: 11 residues. The CDR3 loop is CAWMVGGEQYF. The DNA for the CDR3 is TGTGCCTGGATGGTAGGGGGAGAGCAGTACTTC.

The rearrangement joins TRBV4-3 to TRBJ1-1; D gene uncertain. Trimming removed 1 base from V and 3 bases from J, with 15 bases in between. The germline gives CDR1 LGHNA, CDR2 YSLEER. This CDR3 contains 16 residues. In DNA, the CDR3 is TGCGCCAGCAGCCAAGTACGGACCGGGAGGGACACTGAAGCTTTCTTT. Protein product: CASSQVRTGRDTEAFF.

V usage is TRBV7-2 and J usage is TRBJ2-3; weak D call: TRBD2 (5 bases). CDR1 and CDR2 (germline): SGHTA, FQGNSA. V gave up 3 bases and J gave up 4 bases, with 17 bases separating them. The CDR3 contains 16 residues. The CDR3 protein is CASSFSGGYGADTQYF. CDR3 DNA sequence: TGTGCCAGCAGCTTTTCTGGCGGGTATGGCGCAGATACGCAGTATTTT.

The V and J genes are TRBV5-4 and TRBJ1-1; 7 bases match TRBD1. The CDR3 is made up of 17 amino acids. The V gene's germline CDR1 is SGHNT and CDR2 YYREEE (reference sequence). V shed 3 bases and J 3 bases; nucleotides not matched to a gene: 14. The CDR3 coding sequence is TGTGCCAGCAGCTCGGGGACAGTAAGGGTGGTGTACACTGAAGCTTTCTTT. It translates to CASSSGTVRVVYTEAFF. Filled out from reference TRBV5-4 and TRBJ1-1, the complete variable domain reads ETGVTQSPTHLIKTRGQQVTLRCSSQSGHNTVSWYQQALGQGPQFIFQYYREEENGRGNFPPRFSGLQFPNYSSELNVNALELDDSALYLCASSSGTVRVVYTEAFFGQGTRLTVV.